The 7 T cell receptor beta chains presented below share a single source sample, sequenced in a study of human T cells and chemical hapten exposure. The time point was: patch test 3, about 24 weeks after DPC sensitization. Treatment reported: therapeutic diphenylcyclopropenone sensitization with weekly scalp DPC. TCRdb reprocessed the RACE reads via MiXCR and lists one record per CDR3 protein. The sample gives 130,000 or so distinct CDR3 sequences, about 11% of which show up once; around 2.4% is in the top ten. The specimen was whole blood, collected in connection with sensitization to the hapten diphenylcyclopropenone (DPC). The receptors come from a woman in her forties or fifties with alopecia areata. Some clones in this sample may be carry-over from other donors' samples.

This clonotype was recorded a few times. The chain carries TRBV10-3 and TRBJ2-7; TRBD1 agrees at 10 bases. Per germline, CDR1 ENHRY and CDR2 SYGVKD. The CDR3 is made up of 13 amino acids. Trimming removed 4 bases from V and 3 bases from J; junction bases left unmatched: 0. The CDR3 region is CAISGDRGYEQYF. The CDR3 DNA sequence: TGTGCCATCAGTGGGGACAGGGGCTACGAGCAGTACTTC.

The table lists this clonotype with a count of one. This chain connects TRBV10-3 to TRBJ1-5, with 10 positions matching TRBD1. Germline V gives CDR1 ENHRY, CDR2 SYGVKD. The J segment lost 5 bases and the V segment lost 6 bases, leaving 4 bases of the junction unmatched. The CDR3 spans 14 residues. CDR3 sequence: CAIRGTGEHQPQHF. CDR3 in DNA: TGTGCCATCAGGGGGACAGGGGAGCATCAGCCCCAGCATTTT.

This clonotype was seen many times. This chain connects TRBV5-1 to TRBJ2-1, with a possible D match to TRBD2 (6 bases). The CDR3 consists of 14 residues. The V and J ends lost 2 bases and 6 bases respectively, with 12 bases between them. Germline-derived CDR1 and CDR2 are SGHRS and YFSETQ. In DNA, the CDR3 is TGCGCCAGCAGCTTCCAGCAGGGAGGCAATGAGCAGTTCTTC. Protein sequence: CASSFQQGGNEQFF.

This clonotype appeared many times. The chain combines TRBV12-3 or TRBV12-4 with TRBJ1-2; no reliable D call. V was trimmed by 4 bases and J by 2 bases, leaving 14 bases between them. The CDR3 is made up of 15 amino acids. DNA of the CDR3: TGTGCCAGCAGTTGGGGATTTACTGAGAACTATGGCTACACCTTC. This codes for CASSWGFTENYGYTF.

The rearrangement joins TRBV25-1 to TRBJ2-5; 8 bases line up with TRBD2. This CDR3 spans 15 amino acids. V shed 8 bases, J shed 2 bases, and the junction held 10 bases outside the gene matches. Germline loops: CDR1 MGHDK, CDR2 SYGVNS. This CDR3 reads CASLEKAGVQETQYF. CDR3 coding DNA: TGTGCCAGCCTGGAGAAAGCGGGAGTTCAAGAGACCCAGTACTTC.

This clonotype was found many times. CDR3 residues: CSARGGGALNTEAFF. The CDR3 bases are TGCAGTGCTAGGGGTGGGGGGGCCCTCAACACTGAAGCTTTCTTT. This chain connects TRBV20-1 to TRBJ1-1, with a weak D call TRBD1 (6 bases). The CDR3 has 15 amino acids. V was pared by 3 bases and J by 2 bases, with 16 bases between. Looked up from germline, CDR1 is DFQATT and CDR2 is SNEGSKA (reference sequence).

This clonotype was counted a few times. The J gene is TRBJ2-1, the V gene TRBV27; D remains unclear. CDR3 length equals 14 residues. The germline V gene has CDR1 MNHEY and CDR2 SMNVEV (reference sequence). With 3 bases removed from V and 2 bases from J, the gap between germline ends came to 8 bases. CDR3 DNA sequence: TGTGCCAGCAGTTTCCTGACCACCTACAATGAGCAGTTCTTC. This translates into CASSFLTTYNEQFF.